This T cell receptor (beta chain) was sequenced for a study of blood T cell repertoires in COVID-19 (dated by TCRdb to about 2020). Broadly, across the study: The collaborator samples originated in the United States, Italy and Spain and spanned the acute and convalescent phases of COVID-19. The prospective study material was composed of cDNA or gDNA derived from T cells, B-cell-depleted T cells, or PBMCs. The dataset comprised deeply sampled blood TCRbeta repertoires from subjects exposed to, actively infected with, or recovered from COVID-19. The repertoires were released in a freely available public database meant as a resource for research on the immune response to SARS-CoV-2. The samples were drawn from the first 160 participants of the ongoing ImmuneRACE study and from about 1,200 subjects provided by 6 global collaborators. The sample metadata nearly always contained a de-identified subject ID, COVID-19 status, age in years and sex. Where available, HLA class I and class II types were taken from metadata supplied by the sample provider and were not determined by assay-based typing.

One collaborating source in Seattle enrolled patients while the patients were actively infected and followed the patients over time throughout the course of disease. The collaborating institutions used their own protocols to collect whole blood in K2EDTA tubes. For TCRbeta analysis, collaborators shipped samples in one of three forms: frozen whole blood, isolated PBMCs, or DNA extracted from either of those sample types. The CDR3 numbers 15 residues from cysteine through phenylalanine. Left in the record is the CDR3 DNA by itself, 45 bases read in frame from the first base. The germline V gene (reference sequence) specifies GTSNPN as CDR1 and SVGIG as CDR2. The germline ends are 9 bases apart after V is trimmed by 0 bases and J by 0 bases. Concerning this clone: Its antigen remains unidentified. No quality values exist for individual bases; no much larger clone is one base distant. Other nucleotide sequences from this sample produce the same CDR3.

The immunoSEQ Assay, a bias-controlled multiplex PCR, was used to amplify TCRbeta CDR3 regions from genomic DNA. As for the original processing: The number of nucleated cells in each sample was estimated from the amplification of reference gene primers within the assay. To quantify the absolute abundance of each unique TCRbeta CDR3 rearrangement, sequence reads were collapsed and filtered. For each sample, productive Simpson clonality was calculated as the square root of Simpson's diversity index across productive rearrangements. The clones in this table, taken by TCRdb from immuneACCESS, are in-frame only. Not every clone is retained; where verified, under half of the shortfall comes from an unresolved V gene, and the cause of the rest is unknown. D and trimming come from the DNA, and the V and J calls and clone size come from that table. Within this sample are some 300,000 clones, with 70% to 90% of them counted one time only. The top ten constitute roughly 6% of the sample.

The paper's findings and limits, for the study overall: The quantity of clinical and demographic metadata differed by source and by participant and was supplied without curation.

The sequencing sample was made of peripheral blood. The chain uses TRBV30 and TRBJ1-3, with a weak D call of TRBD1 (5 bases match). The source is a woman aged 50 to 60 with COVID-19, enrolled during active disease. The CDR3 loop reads CAWSVRRGSGNTIYF. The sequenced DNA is TGTGCCTGGAGTGTACGGAGGGGCTCTGGAAACACCATATATTTT.